The 15 T cell receptor beta chains below come from one sample, sequenced in a study of T cells after yellow fever vaccination. TCRdb fed the 5' RACE reads into MiXCR, producing one record per CDR3 protein. The sample consists of around 600,000 distinct CDR3 sequences, roughly an eighth of them appearing once. The specimen was PBMCs, collected on the day of the yellow fever booster vaccination. Receptors were obtained from a man aged 25 to 40 who received the YFV17D yellow fever vaccine.

The table lists this clonotype with a few counts. The chain is built from TRBV7-2 and TRBJ1-6, with a possible D match to TRBD1 (6 bases). Germline loops: CDR1 SGHTA, CDR2 FQGNSA. The CDR3 totals 14 residues. V shed 3 bases and J shed 7 bases, with 10 bases lying between them. The CDR3 region has the DNA TGTGCCAGCAGCTTTTGGACAGAGAATTCACCCCTCCACTTT. As protein: CASSFWTENSPLHF.

This clonotype was found a few times. This chain links TRBV29-1 with TRBJ2-7, with D perhaps given as TRBD1 or TRBD2 (5 bases each). The CDR3 length is 12 residues. The V gene lost 4 bases and the J gene lost 3 bases, with 10 bases spanning the gap. Germline CDR1 SQVTM, CDR2 ANQGSEA. The CDR3 loop is CSVVRGDYEQYF. Written as DNA, the CDR3 is TGCAGCGTTGTTAGAGGGGACTACGAGCAGTACTTC.

This clonotype appeared many times. This sequence joins TRBV7-2 and TRBJ2-3; D uncertain. From germline, CDR1 is SGHTA and CDR2 FQGNSA. V was pared by 1 base and J by 2 bases, with 7 bases between. There are 14 residues in the CDR3. DNA of the CDR3: TGTGCCAGCAGCTTAGGGCTACACACAGATACGCAGTATTTT. This encodes CASSLGLHTDTQYF. Variable domain in full (rest from reference TRBV7-2 and TRBJ2-3): GAGVSQSPSNKVTEKGKDVELRCDPISGHTALYWYRQSLGQGLEFLIYFQGNSAPDKSGLPSDRFSAERTGGSVSTLTIQRTQQEDSAVYLCASSLGLHTDTQYFGPGTRLTVL.

There are a few counts of this clonotype. The chain uses TRBV20-1 and TRBJ1-5; D uncertain. CDR3 length: 17 residues. Germline loops: CDR1 DFQATT, CDR2 SNEGSKA (reference sequence). Trimming pared 0 bases from V and 2 bases from J, leaving 17 bases between. Here the CDR3 reads CSARDRDRKWGNQPQHF. The CDR3 nucleotides are TGCAGTGCTAGAGATAGGGATCGCAAATGGGGCAATCAGCCCCAGCATTTT.

This clonotype was detected only a few times. This chain connects TRBV20-1 to TRBJ2-2, with a weak D call TRBD2 (6 bases). The CDR3 runs to 12 residues. With 5 bases removed from V and 3 bases from J, the gap between germline ends came to 7 bases. Per the germline V gene, CDR1 is DFQATT and CDR2 is SNEGSKA (reference sequence). As DNA, the CDR3 is TGCAGTGCTGAGCGGGACACCGGGGAGCTGTTTTTT. Encoded protein: CSAERDTGELFF.

Only a few counts were recorded for this clonotype. V usage is TRBV20-1 and J usage is TRBJ1-2; no firm D call. This CDR3 spans 15 amino acids. The V and J ends lost 1 base and 7 bases respectively, with 19 bases between them. Per the germline V gene, CDR1 is DFQATT and CDR2 is SNEGSKA (reference sequence). The CDR3 reads CSARAADVGLVGYTF. The CDR3 DNA is TGCAGTGCTAGAGCCGCAGACGTAGGCTTAGTTGGCTACACCTTC.

This clonotype has more than one count but fewer than ten. The V and J genes are TRBV6-5 and TRBJ2-7, with 7 bases identical to TRBD2. This CDR3 is built from 13 residues. The germline gives CDR1 MNHEY, CDR2 SVGAGI. V gave up 7 bases and J gave up 2 bases; unmatched junction bases: 5. The CDR3 region has the DNA TGTGCCAGCACCCGCGGGGGTACCTACGAGCAGTACTTC. Protein product: CASTRGGTYEQYF.

This clonotype was detected only a few times. The junction does not match germline at one end; this may be a read error. V gene TRBV6-1 combines with J gene TRBJ1-1; 8 positions agree with TRBD1. CDR1 and CDR2 (germline): MNHNS, SASEGT. The CDR3 has 14 amino acids. CDR3 nucleotides: TGTGCCAGCAGTGAAACAGGGGGAGCCACTGAGGCTTTCTTT. Translating it yields CASSETGGATEAFF.

This clonotype was counted at least ten times. J is TRBJ2-3 and V is TRBV5-1; 10 bases are a match to TRBD2. The germline V gene has CDR1 SGHRS and CDR2 YFSETQ. The CDR3 contains 15 residues. The junction had 10 bases not matched to a gene; V was cut back by 3 bases and J by 9 bases. The CDR3 loop is CASSWRTLAGDTQYF. The CDR3 nucleotides read TGCGCCAGCAGCTGGCGGACCCTAGCGGGAGACACGCAGTATTTT.

The rearrangement joins TRBV7-8 to TRBJ2-4; 7 bases align to TRBD1. V lost 5 bases and J lost 8; bases outside the gene matches: 15. Germline V lookup: CDR1 SGHVS, CDR2 FQNEAQ. The CDR3 has 16 amino acids. CDR3: CASSAQTGFEVYIQYF. CDR3 in DNA: TGTGCCAGCAGCGCGCAGACAGGGTTTGAAGTTTACATTCAGTACTTC.

The chain links TRBV5-4 to TRBJ2-5; either TRBD1 or TRBD2 may supply D (5 bases each). The germline V gene encodes CDR1 SGHNT and CDR2 YYREEE (reference sequence). V lost 0 bases and J lost 6, with 18 bases in between. CDR3 length equals 16 residues. For the CDR3, the DNA is TGTGCCAGCAGCTTGGAGGGGACCAGACTCGGAAAGACCCAGTACTTC. It encodes CASSLEGTRLGKTQYF.

The V gene is TRBV5-4, the J gene TRBJ1-1; D is undetermined. The CDR3 covers 14 residues. V lost 0 bases to trimming and J lost 1 base, with 7 bases between them. From germline, CDR1 is SGHNT and CDR2 YYREEE (reference sequence). The CDR3: CASSLEAQNTEAFF. DNA for the CDR3: TGTGCCAGCAGCTTGGAGGCACAGAACACTGAAGCTTTCTTT.

The rearrangement uses TRBV6-2 or TRBV6-3 and TRBJ2-7; the D gene could be TRBD1 or TRBD2 (5 bases each). The V end was cut by 8 bases, the J end by 3 bases, with 17 bases between. This CDR3 contains 14 residues. The germline V gene encodes CDR1 MNHEY and CDR2 SVGEGT. The DNA for the CDR3 is TGTGCCAGCCGGACAATCCGGGACGGCTACGAGCAGTACTTC. Encoded protein: CASRTIRDGYEQYF.

The chain links TRBV3-1 to TRBJ2-1, with 10 bases fitting TRBD1. The CDR3 runs 20 residues. Losses at the gene ends were 4 bases for V and 1 base for J; bases not matched to a gene: 16. The V gene's germline CDR1 is LGHDT and CDR2 YNNKEL (reference sequence). CDR3 sequence (DNA): TGTGCCAGCAGCCTCTATGGGACAGGGGTTTTGGGGACATCCTACAATGAGCAGTTCTTC. It is translated as CASSLYGTGVLGTSYNEQFF.

The chain combines TRBV6-1 with TRBJ2-1; TRBD1 matches 12 bases. Germline V lookup: CDR1 MNHNS, CDR2 SASEGT. Germline trimming cut 4 bases from V and 10 bases from J; bases unmatched to any gene: 14. The CDR3 has 17 amino acids. The DNA of the CDR3 is TGTGCCAGCAGTGGAACCGGGACAGGGGGCCAGGGTTGGGAGCAGTTCTTC. It is translated as CASSGTGTGGQGWEQFF.